This T cell receptor (beta chain) was observed in a study of PD-1 blockade in classical Hodgkin lymphoma. Overall study results and limits: Reported baseline diversity: healthy donors highest, relapsed/refractory patients lowest.

This clone was seen a single time. The antigen is not known. The time point is: newly diagnosed, previously untreated cHL patient sample. Purification of CD4+ T cells from thawed PBMCs was achieved by magnetic negative selection. A comparison was provided by newly diagnosed, untreated classical Hodgkin lymphoma PBMCs. CDR1 is ENHRY and CDR2 is SYGVKD in the germline V gene. V lost 4 bases and J 2 bases, leaving 15 bases between the germline ends. The CDR3 is 16 residues long. Here immunoSEQ multiplex PCR was the method, and the copy in TCRdb shows in-frame clones only, minus some. The sample has around 26,000 clones; about 90% are singletons.

The chain couples TRBV10-3 to TRBJ2-1; D is unclear. Sequencing was performed on CD4+ T cells from blood. The sequence came from a human donor with classical Hodgkin lymphoma. The CDR3 loop is CAISAVRLLPYNEQFF. CDR3 DNA: TGTGCCATCAGTGCAGTTAGGTTGTTGCCCTACAATGAGCAGTTCTTC.